This T cell receptor beta chain was identified during a study of shared clonotypes between healthy human individuals. The V gene lost 2 bases and the J gene lost 1 base, with 18 bases spanning the gap. This CDR3 has 17 amino acids. The V gene's germline CDR1 is MDHEN and CDR2 SYDVKM. Clones were sequenced by immunoSEQ multiplex PCR, and TCRdb holds only the in-frame ones, with some missing. The top ten clones hold around 0.13% of a sample with approximately 2.4 million clones, roughly 95% of them seen once. Details on this clone: The antigen is not known.

Study-level points and caveats: Read depth was anticipated to influence clonotype sharing among donors.

Donors comprised only Caucasian adults living in Nashville, Tennessee. The gene calls are TRBV28 and TRBJ2-7; weak D call: TRBD2 (7 bases). The sequence came from a man younger than 35 in good health. The sample consisted of naive CD4+ T cells sorted from blood. The subset denotes: CD45RA+ positively selected. CDR3 sequence reads: CASSLGGDTPLSYEQYF. CDR3 in DNA: TGTGCCAGCAGTTTAGGGGGGGACACGCCACTTTCCTACGAGCAGTACTTC.